This T cell receptor beta chain appears in the sequencing data of a study of blood T cell repertoires in COVID-19. Clones were sequenced by immunoSEQ multiplex PCR, and TCRdb holds only the in-frame ones, with some missing. Here the sample spans about 490,000 clones, approximately 85% being singletons. Looked up from germline, CDR1 is GTSNPN and CDR2 is SVGIG (reference sequence). V lost 3 bases and J lost 10; bases outside the gene matches: 13. The length of the CDR3 is 15 residues. V gene TRBV30 combines with J gene TRBJ1-3; 9 bases fit TRBD1. Input material: peripheral blood. This clonotype was sampled from a human donor in a cohort sampled during active COVID-19. The CDR3 bases are TGTGCCTGGAGACAGTTGGGACAGGGTGGATGGACCATATATTTT. It translates to CAWRQLGQGGWTIYF. The full variable domain, rest sourced from reference TRBV30 and TRBJ1-3, is SQTIHQWPATLVQPVGSPLSLECTVEGTSNPNLYWYRQAAGRGLQLLFYSVGIGQISSEVPQNLSASRPQDRQFILSSKKLLLSDSGFYLCAWRQLGQGGWTIYFGEGSWLTVV.